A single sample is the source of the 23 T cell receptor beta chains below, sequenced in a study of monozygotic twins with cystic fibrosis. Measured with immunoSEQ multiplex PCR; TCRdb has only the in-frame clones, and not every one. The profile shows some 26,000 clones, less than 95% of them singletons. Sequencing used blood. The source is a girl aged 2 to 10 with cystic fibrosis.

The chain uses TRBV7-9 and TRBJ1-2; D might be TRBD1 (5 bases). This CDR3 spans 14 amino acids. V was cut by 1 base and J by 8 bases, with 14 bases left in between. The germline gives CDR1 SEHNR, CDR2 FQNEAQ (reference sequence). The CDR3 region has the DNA TGTGCCAGCAGCTTAGTGTCAGGGAGTCACGGCTACACCTTC. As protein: CASSLVSGSHGYTF.

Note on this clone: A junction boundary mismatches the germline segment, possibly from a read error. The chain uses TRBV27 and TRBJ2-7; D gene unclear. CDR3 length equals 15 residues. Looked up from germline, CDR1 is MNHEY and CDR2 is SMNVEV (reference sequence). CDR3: CVSSLISGKIYEQYF. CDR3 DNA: TGTGTCAGCAGTTTAATATCAGGCAAAATCTACGAGCAGTACTTC.

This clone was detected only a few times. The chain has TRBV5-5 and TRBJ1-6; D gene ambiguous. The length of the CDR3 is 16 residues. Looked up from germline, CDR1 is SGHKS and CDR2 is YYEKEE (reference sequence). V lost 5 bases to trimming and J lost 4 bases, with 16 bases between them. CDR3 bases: TGTGCCAGCAGTCGGAGCCCGACACTGTATAATTCACCCCTCCACTTT. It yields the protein CASSRSPTLYNSPLHF.

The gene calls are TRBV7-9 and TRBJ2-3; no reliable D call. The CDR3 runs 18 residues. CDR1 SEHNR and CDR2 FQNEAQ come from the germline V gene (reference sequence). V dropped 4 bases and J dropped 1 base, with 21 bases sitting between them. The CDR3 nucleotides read TGTGCCAGCAGCTCAACCCCGGGCCCCCTTAGAGGCACAGATACGCAGTATTTT. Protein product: CASSSTPGPLRGTDTQYF.

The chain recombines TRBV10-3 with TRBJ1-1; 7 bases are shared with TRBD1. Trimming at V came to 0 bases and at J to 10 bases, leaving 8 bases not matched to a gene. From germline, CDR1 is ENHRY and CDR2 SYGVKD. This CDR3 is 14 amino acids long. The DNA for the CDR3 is TGTGCCATCAGTGAGTCGGGACAGTACGGAGGAGCTTTCTTT. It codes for CAISESGQYGGAFF.

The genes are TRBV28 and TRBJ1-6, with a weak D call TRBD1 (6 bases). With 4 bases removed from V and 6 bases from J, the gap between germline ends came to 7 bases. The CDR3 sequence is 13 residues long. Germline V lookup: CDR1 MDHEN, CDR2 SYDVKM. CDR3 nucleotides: TGTGCCAGCAGTTCGGACAGTAATTCACCCCTCCACTTT. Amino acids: CASSSDSNSPLHF.

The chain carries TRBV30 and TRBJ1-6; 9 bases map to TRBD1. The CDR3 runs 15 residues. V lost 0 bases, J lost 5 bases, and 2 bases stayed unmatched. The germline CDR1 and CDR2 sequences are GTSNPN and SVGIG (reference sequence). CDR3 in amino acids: CAWSVQGADNSPLHF. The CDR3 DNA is TGTGCCTGGAGTGTACAGGGGGCGGATAATTCACCCCTCCACTTT.

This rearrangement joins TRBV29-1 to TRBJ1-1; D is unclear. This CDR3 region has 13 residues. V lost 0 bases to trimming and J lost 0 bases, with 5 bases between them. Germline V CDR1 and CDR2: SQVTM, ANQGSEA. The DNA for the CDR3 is TGCAGCGTTGAAGACAGCATGAACACTGAAGCTTTCTTT. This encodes CSVEDSMNTEAFF.

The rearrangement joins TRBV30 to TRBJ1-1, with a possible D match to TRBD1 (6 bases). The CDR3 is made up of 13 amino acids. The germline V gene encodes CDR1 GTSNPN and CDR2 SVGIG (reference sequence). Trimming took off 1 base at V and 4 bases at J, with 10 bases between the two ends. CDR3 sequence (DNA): TGTGCCTGGAGTGAAGGAGGGGGCACTGAAGCTTTCTTT. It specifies CAWSEGGGTEAFF.

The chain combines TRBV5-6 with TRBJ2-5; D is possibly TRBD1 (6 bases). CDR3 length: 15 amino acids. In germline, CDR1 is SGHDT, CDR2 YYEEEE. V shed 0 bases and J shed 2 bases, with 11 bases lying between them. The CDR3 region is CASSLVKQGQETQYF. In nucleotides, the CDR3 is TGTGCCAGCAGCTTGGTCAAGCAGGGGCAAGAGACCCAGTACTTC.

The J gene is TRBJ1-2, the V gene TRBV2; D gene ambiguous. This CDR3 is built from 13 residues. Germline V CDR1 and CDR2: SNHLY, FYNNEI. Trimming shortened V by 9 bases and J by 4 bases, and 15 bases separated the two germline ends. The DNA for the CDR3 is TGTGCCAGACTGTATGACCCTTCCTATGGCTACACCTTC. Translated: CARLYDPSYGYTF.

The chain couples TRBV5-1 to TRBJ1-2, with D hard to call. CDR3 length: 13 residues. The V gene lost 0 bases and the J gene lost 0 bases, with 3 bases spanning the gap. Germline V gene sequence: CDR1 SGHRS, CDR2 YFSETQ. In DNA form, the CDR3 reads TGCGCCAGCAGCTTGGACACTAACTATGGCTACACCTTC. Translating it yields CASSLDTNYGYTF.

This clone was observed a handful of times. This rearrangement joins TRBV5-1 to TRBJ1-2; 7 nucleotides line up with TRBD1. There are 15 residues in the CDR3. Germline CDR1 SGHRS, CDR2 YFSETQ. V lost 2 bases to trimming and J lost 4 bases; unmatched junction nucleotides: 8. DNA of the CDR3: TGCGCCAGCAGCTTAACAGGGGAAGGAAGCTATGGCTACACCTTC. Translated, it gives CASSLTGEGSYGYTF.

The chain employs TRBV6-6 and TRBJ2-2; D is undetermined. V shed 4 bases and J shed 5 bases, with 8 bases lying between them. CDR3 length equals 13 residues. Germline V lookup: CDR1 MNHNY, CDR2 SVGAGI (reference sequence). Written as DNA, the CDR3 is TGTGCCAGCAGTTCCTTAGAGACCGGGGAGCTGTTTTTT. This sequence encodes CASSSLETGELFF.

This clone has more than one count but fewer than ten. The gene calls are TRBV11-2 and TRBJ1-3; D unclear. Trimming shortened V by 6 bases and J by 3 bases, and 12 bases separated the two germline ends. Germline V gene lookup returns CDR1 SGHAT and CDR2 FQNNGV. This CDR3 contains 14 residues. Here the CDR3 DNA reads TGTGCCAGCAGTTCGGCCCCAGGTGGAAACACCATATATTTT. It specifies CASSSAPGGNTIYF. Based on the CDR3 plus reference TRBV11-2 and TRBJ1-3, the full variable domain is EAGVAQSPRYKIIEKRQSVAFWCNPISGHATLYWYQQILGQGPKLLIQFQNNGVVDDSQLPKDRFSAERLKGVDSTLKIQPAKLEDSAVYLCASSSAPGGNTIYFGEGSWLTVV.

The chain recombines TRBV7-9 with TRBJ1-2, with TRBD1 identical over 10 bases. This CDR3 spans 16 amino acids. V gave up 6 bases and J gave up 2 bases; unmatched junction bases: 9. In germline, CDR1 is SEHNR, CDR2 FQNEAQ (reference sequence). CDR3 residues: CASSNTGTGDNYGYTF. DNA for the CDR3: TGTGCCAGCAGTAATACCGGGACAGGGGACAACTATGGCTACACCTTC.

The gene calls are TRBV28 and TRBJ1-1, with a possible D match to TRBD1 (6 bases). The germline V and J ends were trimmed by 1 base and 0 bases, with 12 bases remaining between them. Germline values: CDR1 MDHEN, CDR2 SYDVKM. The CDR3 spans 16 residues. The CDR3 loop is CASSLFSDRLNTEAFF. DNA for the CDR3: TGTGCCAGCAGTTTATTCTCGGACAGACTGAACACTGAAGCTTTCTTT.

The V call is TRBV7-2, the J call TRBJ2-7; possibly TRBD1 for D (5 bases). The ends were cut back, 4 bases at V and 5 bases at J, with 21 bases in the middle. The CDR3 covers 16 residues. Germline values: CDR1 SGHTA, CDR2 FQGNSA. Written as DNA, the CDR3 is TGTGCCAGCAGCTCTAGGGGCCGCTTGGGGCGTCACGAGCAGTACTTC. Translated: CASSSRGRLGRHEQYF.

The chain's CDR3 is CASRQSGQGGYEQYF. The CDR3 DNA follows: TGTGCCAGCAGACAGTCTGGACAGGGCGGCTACGAGCAGTACTTC. This chain uses TRBV6-5 with TRBJ2-7; 8 bases map to TRBD1. Germline assignment: CDR1 MNHEY and CDR2 SVGAGI. V gave up 6 bases and J gave up 3 bases; unmatched junction bases: 10. The CDR3 is 15 residues long.

DNA of the CDR3: TGCAGTGCCGTCACCCCCAGGGGCGTTTTTTTT. Its protein product is CSAVTPRGVFF. V usage is TRBV20-1 and J usage is TRBJ1-4; possibly TRBD1 for D (6 bases). V lost 6 bases to trimming and J lost 17 bases, with 19 bases between them. CDR3 length: 11 amino acids. Germline CDR1 reads DFQATT; CDR2 reads SNEGSKA (reference sequence).

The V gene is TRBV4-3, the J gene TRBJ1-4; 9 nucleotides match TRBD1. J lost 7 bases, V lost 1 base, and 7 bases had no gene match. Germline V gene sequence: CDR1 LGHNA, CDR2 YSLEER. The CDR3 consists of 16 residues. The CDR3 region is CASSQGLTGGTEKLFF. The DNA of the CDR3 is TGCGCCAGCAGCCAAGGACTAACAGGGGGCACTGAAAAACTGTTTTTT.

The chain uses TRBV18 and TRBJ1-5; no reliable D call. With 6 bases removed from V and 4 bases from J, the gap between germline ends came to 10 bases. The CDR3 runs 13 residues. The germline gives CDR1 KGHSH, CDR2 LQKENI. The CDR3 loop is CASSPDGNQPQHF. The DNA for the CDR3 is TGTGCCAGCTCTCCCGACGGTAATCAGCCCCAGCATTTT. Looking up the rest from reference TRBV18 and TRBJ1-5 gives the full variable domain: NAGVMQNPRHLVRRRGQEARLRCSPMKGHSHVYWYRQLPEEGLKFMVYLQKENIIDESGMPKERFSAEFPKEGPSILRIQQVVRGDSAAYFCASSPDGNQPQHFGDGTRLSIL.

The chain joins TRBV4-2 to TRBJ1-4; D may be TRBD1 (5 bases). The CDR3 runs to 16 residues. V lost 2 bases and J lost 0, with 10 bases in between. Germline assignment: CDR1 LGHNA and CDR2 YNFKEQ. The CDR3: CASSQRSGPTNEKLFF. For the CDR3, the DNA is TGTGCCAGCAGCCAAAGATCAGGGCCAACTAATGAAAAACTGTTTTTT.